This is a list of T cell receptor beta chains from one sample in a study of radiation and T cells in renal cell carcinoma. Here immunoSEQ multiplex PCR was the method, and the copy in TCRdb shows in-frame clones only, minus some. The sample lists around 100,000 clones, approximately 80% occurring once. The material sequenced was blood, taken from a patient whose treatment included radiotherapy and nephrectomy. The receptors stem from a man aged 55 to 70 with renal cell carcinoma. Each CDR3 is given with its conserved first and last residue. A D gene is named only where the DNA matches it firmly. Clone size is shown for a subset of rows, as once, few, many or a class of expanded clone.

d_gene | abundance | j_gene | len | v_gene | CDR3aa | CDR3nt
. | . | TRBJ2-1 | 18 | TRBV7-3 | CASSLRSMGPGEGNEQFF | TGTGCCAGCAGCTTAAGGAGCATGGGGCCGGGAGAAGGCAATGAGCAGTTCTTC
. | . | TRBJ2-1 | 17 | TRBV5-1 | CASSYYNGAGFPNEQFF | TGCGCCAGCAGTTATTACAATGGGGCGGGATTCCCCAATGAGCAGTTCTTC
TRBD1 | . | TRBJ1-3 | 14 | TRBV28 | CASSFRGPGVTIYF | TGTGCCAGCAGTTTCAGGGGGCCTGGGGTCACCATATATTTT
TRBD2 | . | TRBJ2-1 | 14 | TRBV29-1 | CSVERLAVYNEQFF | TGCAGCGTTGAACGTCTAGCGGTTTACAATGAGCAGTTCTTC
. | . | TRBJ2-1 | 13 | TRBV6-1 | CASSEWKPNEQFF | TGTGCCAGCAGTGAATGGAAGCCCAATGAGCAGTTCTTC
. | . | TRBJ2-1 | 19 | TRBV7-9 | CASSLERFGTGGSYNEQFF | TGTGCCAGCAGCTTAGAACGTTTCGGGACTGGCGGCTCCTACAATGAGCAGTTCTTC
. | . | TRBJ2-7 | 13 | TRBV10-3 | CAIRGTLIYEQYF | TGTGCCATCAGAGGGACACTAATATACGAGCAGTACTTC
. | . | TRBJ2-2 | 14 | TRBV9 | CASGAQGHTGELFF | TGTGCCAGCGGGGCCCAGGGACACACCGGGGAGCTGTTTTTT
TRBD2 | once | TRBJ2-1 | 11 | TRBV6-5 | CASRSGGLLFF | TGTGCCAGCAGATCGGGAGGGCTTCTCTTCTTC
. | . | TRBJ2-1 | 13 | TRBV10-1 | CASSPDSAFQQFF | TGCGCCAGCAGTCCGGACAGTGCGTTTCAGCAGTTCTTC
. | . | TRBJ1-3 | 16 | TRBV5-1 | CASSLEALGSGNTIYF | TGCGCCAGCAGCTTGGAGGCCCTTGGGTCTGGAAACACCATATATTTT
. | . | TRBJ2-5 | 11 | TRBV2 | CASSTLETQYF | TGTGCCAGCAGCACACTGGAGACCCAGTACTTC
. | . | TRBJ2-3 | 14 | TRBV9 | CASSVERARGTQYF | TGTGCCAGCAGCGTAGAGAGAGCCCGAGGTACGCAGTATTTT
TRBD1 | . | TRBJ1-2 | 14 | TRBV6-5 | CASRSRTGGYGYTF | TGTGCCAGCAGGAGCAGGACAGGGGGCTATGGCTACACCTTC
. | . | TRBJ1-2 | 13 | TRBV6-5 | CASSNGVHYGYTF | TGTGCCAGCAGTAACGGTGTCCACTATGGCTACACCTTC
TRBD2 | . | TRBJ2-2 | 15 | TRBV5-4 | CASSRREGRTGELFF | TGTGCCAGCAGCCGAAGGGAGGGCCGCACCGGGGAGCTGTTTTTT